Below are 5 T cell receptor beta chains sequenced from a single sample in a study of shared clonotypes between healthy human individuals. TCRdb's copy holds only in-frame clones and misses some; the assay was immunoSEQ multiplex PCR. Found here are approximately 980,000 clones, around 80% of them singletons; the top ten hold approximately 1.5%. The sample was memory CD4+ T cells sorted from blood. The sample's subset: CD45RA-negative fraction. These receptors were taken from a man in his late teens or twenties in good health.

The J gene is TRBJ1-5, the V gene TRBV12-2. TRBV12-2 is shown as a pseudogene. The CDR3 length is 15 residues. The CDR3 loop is CASRLGGVGHQPQHF. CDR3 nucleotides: TGTGCAAGTCGCTTAGGAGGGGTGGGTCATCAGCCCCAGCATTTT.

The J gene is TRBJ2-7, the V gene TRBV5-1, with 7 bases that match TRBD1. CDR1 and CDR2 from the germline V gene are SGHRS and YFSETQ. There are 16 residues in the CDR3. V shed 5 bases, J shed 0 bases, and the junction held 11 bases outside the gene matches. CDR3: CASSPGAGGSSYEQYF. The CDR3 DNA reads TGCGCCAGCAGTCCAGGCGCAGGGGGAAGCTCCTACGAGCAGTACTTC.

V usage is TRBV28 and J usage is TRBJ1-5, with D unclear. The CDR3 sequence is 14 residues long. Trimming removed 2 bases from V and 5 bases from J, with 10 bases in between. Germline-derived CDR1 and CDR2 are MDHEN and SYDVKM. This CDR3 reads CASSLVPGHQPQHF. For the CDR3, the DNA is TGTGCCAGCAGTTTAGTCCCCGGCCATCAGCCCCAGCATTTT.

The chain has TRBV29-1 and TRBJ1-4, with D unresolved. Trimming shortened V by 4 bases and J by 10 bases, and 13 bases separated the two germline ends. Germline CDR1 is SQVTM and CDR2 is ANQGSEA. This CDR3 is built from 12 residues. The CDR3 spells CSVVTHDGKLFF. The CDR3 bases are TGCAGCGTTGTGACCCACGATGGAAAACTGTTTTTT.

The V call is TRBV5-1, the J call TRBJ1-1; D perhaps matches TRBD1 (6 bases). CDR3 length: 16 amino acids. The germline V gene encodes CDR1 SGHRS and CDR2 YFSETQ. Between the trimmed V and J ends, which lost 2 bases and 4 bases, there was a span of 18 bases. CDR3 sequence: CASSFSNRAKGTEAFF. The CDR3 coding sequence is TGCGCCAGCAGCTTCAGTAACAGGGCCAAAGGCACTGAAGCTTTCTTT.